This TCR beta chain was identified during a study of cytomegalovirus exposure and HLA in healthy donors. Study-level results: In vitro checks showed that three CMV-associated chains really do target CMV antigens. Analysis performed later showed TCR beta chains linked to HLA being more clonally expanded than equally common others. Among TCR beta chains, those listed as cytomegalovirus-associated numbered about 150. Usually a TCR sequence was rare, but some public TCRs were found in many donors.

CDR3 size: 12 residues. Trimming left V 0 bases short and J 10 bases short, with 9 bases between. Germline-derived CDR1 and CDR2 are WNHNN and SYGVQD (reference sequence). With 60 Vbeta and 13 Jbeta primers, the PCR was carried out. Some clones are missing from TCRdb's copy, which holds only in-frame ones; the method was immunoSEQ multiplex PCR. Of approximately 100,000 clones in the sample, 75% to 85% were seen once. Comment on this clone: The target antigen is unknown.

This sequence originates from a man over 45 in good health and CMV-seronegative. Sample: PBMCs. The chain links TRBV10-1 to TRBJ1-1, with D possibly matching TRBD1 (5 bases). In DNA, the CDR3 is TGCGCCAGCAGTGAGTCTGGGGGGTCAGCTTTCTTT. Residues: CASSESGGSAFF.